The T cell receptor (beta chain) under discussion was sequenced for a study of radiation and T cells in renal cell carcinoma. Time point meaning: blood 4 weeks post-SBRT, at nephrectomy. Treatment: 15 Gy SBRT to primary tumor, nephrectomy 4 weeks later. Sequenced by immunoSEQ multiplex PCR; TCRdb stores in-frame clones only, minus some. The repertoire holds around 180,000 clones, with 88% as singletons. V was shortened by 5 bases and J by 4 bases, with 14 bases between the two germline ends. The CDR3 runs to 14 residues. Germline lookup yields CDR1 SGHTA and CDR2 FQGNSA. The sequencing used blood, collected from a patient whose treatment included radiotherapy and nephrectomy. This chain joins TRBV7-2 and TRBJ1-2, with D tentatively TRBD1 (5 bases). This sequence originates from a woman aged 45-65 years with renal cell carcinoma. CDR3 amino acids: CASSGGVSGYGYTF. As DNA, the CDR3 is TGTGCCAGCAGCGGAGGGGTTTCGGGCTATGGCTACACCTTC. Variable domain in full (rest from reference TRBV7-2 and TRBJ1-2): GAGVSQSPSNKVTEKGKDVELRCDPISGHTALYWYRQSLGQGLEFLIYFQGNSAPDKSGLPSDRFSAERTGGSVSTLTIQRTQQEDSAVYLCASSGGVSGYGYTFGSGTRLTVV.